This T cell receptor beta chain was sequenced for a study of control samples from healthy donors and cancer patients. The CDR3 runs 13 residues. Libraries were prepared by immunoSEQ multiplex PCR; TCRdb keeps only in-frame clonotypes and omits some of them. Of under 200,000 clones listed, 88% are singletons. V is TRBV21-1 and J is TRBJ1-6. TRBV21-1 is designated a pseudogene. Sequenced sample: blood. The receptor's source is a woman in her thirties in good health. The CDR3 is CASVADYNSPLHF. In DNA form, the CDR3 reads TGTGCCTCGGTGGCGGATTATAATTCACCCCTCCACTTT.